This T cell receptor (beta chain) was sequenced for a study of breast tumors, draining lymph nodes, adjacent tissues. The study, taken as a whole, reports: The data were judged consistent with most tumor T cells coming from lymph node and expanding in tumor. Tumor and nontumor repertoires were significantly more similar in luminal-like than in basal-like breast cancer. Tumors had less TCR diversity than lymph nodes, more than nontumor tissue. The lymph node origin of tumor T cells was framed as consistent with a hypothesis, not demonstrated.

CDR3 length: 13 amino acids. From germline, CDR1 is DFQATT and CDR2 SNEGSKA (reference sequence). The germline V and J ends were trimmed by 4 bases and 0 bases, with 7 bases remaining between them. Regarding this clonotype: Its cognate antigen is unknown.

Via MiXCR, TCRdb re-called the multiplex PCR reads, giving one row per CDR3 protein. Among tens of thousands of distinct CDR3 sequences listed, approximately 61% were seen once. Sequencing input: tumor-adjacent breast tissue. The source of this sequence is a female donor with breast cancer. Some clones in this sample may be carry-over from other donors' samples. This sequence joins TRBV20-1 and TRBJ1-5, with D maybe TRBD1 (5 bases). This CDR3 reads CSATTGSNQPQHF. The CDR3 bases are TGCAGTGCTACTACAGGTAGCAATCAGCCCCAGCATTTT.